This paragraph reports one TCR beta chain. The data derive from a study of blood T cell repertoires in COVID-19. Study-wide context: Acute and convalescent COVID-19 samples came from the United States, Italy and Spain.

Germline V gene data show CDR1 as SGHAT and CDR2 as FQNNGV. This CDR3 is 15 amino acids long. The V end was cut by 2 bases, the J end by 1 base, with 10 bases between. Authors' processing steps: Quantification of nucleated cells was approximated via reference gene primer amplification. Profiled with immunoSEQ multiplex PCR; TCRdb holds only in-frame clones, not every one. V and J calls plus clone size are reproduced from that table; the DNA served to infer D and trimming. The table lists 100,000 to 150,000 clones, about four fifths of them singletons. Specimen: peripheral blood. V usage is TRBV11-2 and J usage is TRBJ2-3, with D unresolved. The clonotype was recovered from a man aged 25-45 years with COVID-19, enrolled during active disease. The CDR3 sequence is CASSLRLQGTDTQYF. The DNA of the CDR3 is TGTGCCAGCAGCTTACGTCTCCAGGGCACAGATACGCAGTATTTT.